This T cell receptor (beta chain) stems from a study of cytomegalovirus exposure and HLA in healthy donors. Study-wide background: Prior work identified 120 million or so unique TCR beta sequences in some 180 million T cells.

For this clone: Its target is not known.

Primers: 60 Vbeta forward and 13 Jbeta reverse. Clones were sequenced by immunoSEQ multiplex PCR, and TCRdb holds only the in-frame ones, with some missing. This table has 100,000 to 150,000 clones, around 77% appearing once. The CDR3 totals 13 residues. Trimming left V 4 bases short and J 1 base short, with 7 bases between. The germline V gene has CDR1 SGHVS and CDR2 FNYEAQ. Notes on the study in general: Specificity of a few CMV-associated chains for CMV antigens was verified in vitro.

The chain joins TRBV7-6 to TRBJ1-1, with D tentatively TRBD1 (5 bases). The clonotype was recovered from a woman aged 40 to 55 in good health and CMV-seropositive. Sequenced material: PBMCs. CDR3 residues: CASSSQANTEAFF. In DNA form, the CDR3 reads TGTGCCAGCAGCTCACAGGCGAACACTGAAGCTTTCTTT.